This record looks at one TCR beta chain sequence and its context. The target antigen is unknown. CDR3 regions of TCR beta were amplified from RNA transcripts. The library came from an HTBI-primed first-round RT-PCR and a second-round multiplex PCR. Via MiXCR, TCRdb re-called the multiplex PCR reads, giving one row per CDR3 protein. The sample lists 660,000 or so distinct CDR3 sequences, 35% to 50% occurring once. This sample was taken from a study of Graves' ophthalmopathy and Graves' hyperthyroidism. Study observations and caveats: In predicting ophthalmopathy progression, the model reached about 71% sensitivity and 72% to 85% specificity.

The CDR3 covers 15 residues. Trimming took 5 bases from V and 1 from J; bases not matched to a gene: 3. Germline CDR1 SGHAT, CDR2 FQNNGV. Sample: peripheral blood. This clonotype was obtained from an adult man with Graves' ophthalmopathy. The chain recombines TRBV11-2 with TRBJ2-5; the match to TRBD2 covers 11 bases. DNA of the CDR3: TGTGCCAGCAGCCCACTAGCGGGGGTCCAAGAGACCCAGTACTTC. This sequence encodes CASSPLAGVQETQYF.